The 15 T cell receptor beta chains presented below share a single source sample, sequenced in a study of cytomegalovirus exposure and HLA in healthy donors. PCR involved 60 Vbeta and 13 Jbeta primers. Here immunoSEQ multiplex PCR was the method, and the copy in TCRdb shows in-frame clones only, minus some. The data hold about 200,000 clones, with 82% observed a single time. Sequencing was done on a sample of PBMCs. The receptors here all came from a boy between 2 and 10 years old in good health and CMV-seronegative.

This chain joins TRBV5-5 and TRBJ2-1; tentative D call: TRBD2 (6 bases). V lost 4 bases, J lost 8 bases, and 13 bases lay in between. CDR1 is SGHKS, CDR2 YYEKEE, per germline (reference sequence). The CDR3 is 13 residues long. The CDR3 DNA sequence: TGTGCCAGCAGCCTGCCCTCTAGCGATGAGCAGTTCTTC. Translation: CASSLPSSDEQFF.

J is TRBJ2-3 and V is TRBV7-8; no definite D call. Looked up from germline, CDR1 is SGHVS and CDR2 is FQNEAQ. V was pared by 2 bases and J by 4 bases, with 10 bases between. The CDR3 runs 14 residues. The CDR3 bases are TGTGCCAGCAGCTTAACGGGTCTGGCAGATACGCAGTATTTT. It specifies CASSLTGLADTQYF.

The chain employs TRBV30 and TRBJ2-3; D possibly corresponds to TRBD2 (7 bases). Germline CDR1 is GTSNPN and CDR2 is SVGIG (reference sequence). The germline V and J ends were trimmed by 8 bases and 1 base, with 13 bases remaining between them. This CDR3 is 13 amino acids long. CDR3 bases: TGTGCCGGAAGGCGGGGGCGCACAGATACGCAGTATTTT. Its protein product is CAGRRGRTDTQYF.

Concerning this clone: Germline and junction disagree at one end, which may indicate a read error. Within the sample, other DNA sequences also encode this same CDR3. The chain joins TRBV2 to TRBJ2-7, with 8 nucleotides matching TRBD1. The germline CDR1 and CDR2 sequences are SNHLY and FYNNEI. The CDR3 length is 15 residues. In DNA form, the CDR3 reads TGTGCCAGTAGTGAACCGGGACAGGAGAACTACGAGCAGTACTTC. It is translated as CASSEPGQENYEQYF.

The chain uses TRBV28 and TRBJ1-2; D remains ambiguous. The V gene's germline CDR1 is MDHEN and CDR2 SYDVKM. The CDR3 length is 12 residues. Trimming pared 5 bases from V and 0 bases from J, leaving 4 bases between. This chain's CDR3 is CASSQANYGYTF. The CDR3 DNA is TGTGCCAGCAGTCAGGCTAACTATGGCTACACCTTC.

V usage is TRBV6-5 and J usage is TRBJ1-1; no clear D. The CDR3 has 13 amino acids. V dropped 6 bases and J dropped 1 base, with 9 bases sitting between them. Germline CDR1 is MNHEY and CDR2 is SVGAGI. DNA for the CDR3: TGTGCCAGCAGCCGGGGTGAGAACACTGAAGCTTTCTTT. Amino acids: CASSRGENTEAFF.

The CDR3 region is CASRKGTGRETQYF. In nucleotides, the CDR3 is TGTGCCAGCAGAAAGGGGACAGGGAGGGAGACCCAGTACTTC. V gene TRBV2 combines with J gene TRBJ2-5; 9 bases align to TRBD1. In germline, CDR1 is SNHLY, CDR2 FYNNEI. There are 14 residues in the CDR3. Trimming took 6 bases from V and 5 from J; bases not matched to a gene: 7. Based on the CDR3 plus reference TRBV2 and TRBJ2-5, the full variable domain is EPEVTQTPSHQVTQMGQEVILRCVPISNHLYFYWYRQILGQKVEFLVSFYNNEISEKSEIFDDQFSVERPDGSNFTLKIRSTKLEDSAMYFCASRKGTGRETQYFGPGTRLLVL.

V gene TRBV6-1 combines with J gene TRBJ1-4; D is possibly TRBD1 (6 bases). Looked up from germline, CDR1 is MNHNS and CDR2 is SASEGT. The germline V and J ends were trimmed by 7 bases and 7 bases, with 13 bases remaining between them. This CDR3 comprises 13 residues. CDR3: CASKGGRLEKLFF. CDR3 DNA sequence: TGTGCCAGCAAGGGGGGGAGGCTTGAAAAACTGTTTTTT.

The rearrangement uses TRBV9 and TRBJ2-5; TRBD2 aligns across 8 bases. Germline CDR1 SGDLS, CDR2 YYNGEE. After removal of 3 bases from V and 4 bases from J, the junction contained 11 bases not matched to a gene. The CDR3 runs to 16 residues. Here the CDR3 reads CASSDWAGGYPETQYF. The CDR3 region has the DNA TGTGCCAGCAGCGACTGGGCGGGGGGATACCCAGAGACCCAGTACTTC.

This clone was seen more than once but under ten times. Written as DNA, the CDR3 is TGTGCCAGCCTATTTGGGGGGAAACAAGAGACCCAGTACTTC. It is translated as CASLFGGKQETQYF. This chain uses TRBV2 with TRBJ2-5, with D perhaps TRBD2 (6 bases). The CDR3 length is 14 residues. Trimming took off 8 bases at V and 2 bases at J, with 15 bases between the two ends. Germline V gene sequence: CDR1 SNHLY, CDR2 FYNNEI. Supplemented by reference TRBV2 and TRBJ2-5, the full variable domain reads EPEVTQTPSHQVTQMGQEVILRCVPISNHLYFYWYRQILGQKVEFLVSFYNNEISEKSEIFDDQFSVERPDGSNFTLKIRSTKLEDSAMYFCASLFGGKQETQYFGPGTRLLVL.

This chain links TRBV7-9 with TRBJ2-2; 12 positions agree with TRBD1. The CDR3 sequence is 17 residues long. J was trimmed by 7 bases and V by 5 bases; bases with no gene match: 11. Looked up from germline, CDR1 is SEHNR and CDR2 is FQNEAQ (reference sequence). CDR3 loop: CASSVPPGQGAVGELFF. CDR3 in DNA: TGTGCCAGCAGCGTACCTCCGGGACAGGGGGCGGTCGGGGAGCTGTTTTTT.

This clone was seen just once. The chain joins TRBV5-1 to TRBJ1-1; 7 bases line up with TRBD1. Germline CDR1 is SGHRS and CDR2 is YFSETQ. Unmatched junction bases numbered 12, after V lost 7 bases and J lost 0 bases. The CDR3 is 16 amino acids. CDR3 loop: CASRQGGGMMNTEAFF. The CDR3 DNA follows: TGCGCCAGCCGACAGGGAGGAGGTATGATGAACACTGAAGCTTTCTTT.

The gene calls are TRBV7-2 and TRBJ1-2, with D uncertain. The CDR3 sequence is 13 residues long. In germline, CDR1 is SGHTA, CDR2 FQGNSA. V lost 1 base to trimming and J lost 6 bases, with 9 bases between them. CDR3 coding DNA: TGTGCCAGCAGCTTAGGGCAGTTTGATGGCTACACCTTC. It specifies CASSLGQFDGYTF.

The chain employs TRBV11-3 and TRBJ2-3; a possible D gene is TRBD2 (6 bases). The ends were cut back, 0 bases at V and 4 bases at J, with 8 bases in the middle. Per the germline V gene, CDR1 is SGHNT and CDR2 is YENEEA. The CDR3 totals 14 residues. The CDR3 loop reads CASSLERGADTQYF. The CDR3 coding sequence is TGTGCCAGCAGCTTAGAGCGGGGTGCAGATACGCAGTATTTT.

The CDR3 DNA reads TGCGCCAGCAGCCAAGATGCGACAGTTGGTGAAGCTTTCTTT. This sequence encodes CASSQDATVGEAFF. This sequence joins TRBV4-3 and TRBJ1-1, with D perhaps TRBD1 (5 bases). The germline V gene has CDR1 LGHNA and CDR2 YSLEER. Trimming pared 0 bases from V and 7 bases from J, leaving 12 bases between. CDR3 length equals 14 residues.